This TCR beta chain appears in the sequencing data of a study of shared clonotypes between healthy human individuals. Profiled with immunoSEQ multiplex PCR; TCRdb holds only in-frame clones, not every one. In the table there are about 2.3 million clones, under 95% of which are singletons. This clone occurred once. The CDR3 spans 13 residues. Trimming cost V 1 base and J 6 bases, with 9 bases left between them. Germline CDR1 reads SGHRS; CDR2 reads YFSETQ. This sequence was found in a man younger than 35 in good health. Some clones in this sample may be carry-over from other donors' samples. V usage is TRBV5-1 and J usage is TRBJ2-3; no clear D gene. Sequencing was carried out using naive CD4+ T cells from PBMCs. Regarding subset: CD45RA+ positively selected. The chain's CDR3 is CASSLTPGDTQYF. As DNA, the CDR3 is TGCGCCAGCAGCTTGACCCCCGGGGATACGCAGTATTTT.